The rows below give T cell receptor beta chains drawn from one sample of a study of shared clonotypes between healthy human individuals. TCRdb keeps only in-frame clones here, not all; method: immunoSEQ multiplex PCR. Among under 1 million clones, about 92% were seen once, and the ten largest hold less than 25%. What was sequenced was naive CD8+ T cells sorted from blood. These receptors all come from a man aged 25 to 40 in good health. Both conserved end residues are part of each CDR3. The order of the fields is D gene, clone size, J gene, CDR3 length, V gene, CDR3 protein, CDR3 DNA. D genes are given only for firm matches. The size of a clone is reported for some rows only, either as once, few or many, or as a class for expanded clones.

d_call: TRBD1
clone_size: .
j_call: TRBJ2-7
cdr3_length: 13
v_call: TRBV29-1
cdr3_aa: CSVFDRGRGEQYF
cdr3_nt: TGCAGCGTCTTTGACAGGGGGCGAGGCGAGCAGTACTTC

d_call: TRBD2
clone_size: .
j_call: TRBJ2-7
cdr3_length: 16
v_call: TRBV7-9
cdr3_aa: CASSSRLAGGTYEQYF
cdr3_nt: TGTGCCAGCAGTTCAAGACTAGCGGGAGGCACCTACGAGCAGTACTTC

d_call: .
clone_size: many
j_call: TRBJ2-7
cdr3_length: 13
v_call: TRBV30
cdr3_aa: CACDRVSSYEQYF
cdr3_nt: TGTGCCTGCGATCGGGTAAGCTCCTACGAGCAGTACTTC

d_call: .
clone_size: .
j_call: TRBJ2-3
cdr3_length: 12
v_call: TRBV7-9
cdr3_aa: CASSLDAEGSYF
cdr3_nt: TGTGCCAGCAGCTTAGATGCGGAGGGGTCTTATTTT

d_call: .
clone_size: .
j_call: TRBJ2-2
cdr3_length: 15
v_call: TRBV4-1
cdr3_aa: CASSQEGGNTGELFF
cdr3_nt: TGCGCCAGCAGCCAAGAAGGCGGGAACACCGGGGAGCTGTTTTTT

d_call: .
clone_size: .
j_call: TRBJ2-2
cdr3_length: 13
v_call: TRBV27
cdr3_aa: CASSYGDTGELFF
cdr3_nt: TGTGCCAGCAGTTACGGTGACACCGGGGAGCTGTTTTTT

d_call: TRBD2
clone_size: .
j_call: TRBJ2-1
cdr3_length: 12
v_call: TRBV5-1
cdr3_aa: CASSWGGNEQFF
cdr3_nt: TGCGCCAGCAGCTGGGGGGGCAATGAGCAGTTCTTC

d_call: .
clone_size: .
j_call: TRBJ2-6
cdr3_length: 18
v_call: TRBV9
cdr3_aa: CASSETGTPPSGANVLTF
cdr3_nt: TGTGCCAGCAGCGAGACCGGGACACCTCCCTCTGGGGCCAACGTCCTGACTTTC

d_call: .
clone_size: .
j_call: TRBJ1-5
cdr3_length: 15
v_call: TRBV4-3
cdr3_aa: CASSQVQGSNQPQHF
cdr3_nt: TGCGCCAGCAGCCAAGTCCAGGGGAGCAATCAGCCCCAGCATTTT

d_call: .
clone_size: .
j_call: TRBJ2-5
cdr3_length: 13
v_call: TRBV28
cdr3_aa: CATDQGSQETQYF
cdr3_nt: TGTGCCACCGACCAGGGGAGTCAAGAGACCCAGTACTTC

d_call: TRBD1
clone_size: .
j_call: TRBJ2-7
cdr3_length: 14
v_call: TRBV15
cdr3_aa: CATSRRQGAYEQYF
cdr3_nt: TGTGCCACCAGCAGGAGACAGGGGGCCTACGAGCAGTACTTC

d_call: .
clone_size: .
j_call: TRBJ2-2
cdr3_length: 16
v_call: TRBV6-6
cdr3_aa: CASRGGRPMNTGELFF
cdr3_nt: TGTGCCAGCAGAGGTGGGAGACCCATGAACACCGGGGAGCTGTTTTTT

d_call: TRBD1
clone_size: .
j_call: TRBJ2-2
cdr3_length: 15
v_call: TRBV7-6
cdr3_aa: CASSLYRGHTGELFF
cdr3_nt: TGTGCCAGCAGCTTATACAGGGGGCACACCGGGGAGCTGTTTTTT

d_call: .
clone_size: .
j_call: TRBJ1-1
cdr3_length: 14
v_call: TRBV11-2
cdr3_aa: CASSLGGLWAEAFF
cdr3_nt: TGTGCCAGCAGCTTAGGAGGTTTATGGGCCGAAGCTTTCTTT

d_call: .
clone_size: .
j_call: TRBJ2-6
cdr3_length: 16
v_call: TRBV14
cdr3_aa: CASSQGENSGANVLTF
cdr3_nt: TGTGCCAGCAGCCAAGGGGAGAACTCTGGGGCCAACGTCCTGACTTTC

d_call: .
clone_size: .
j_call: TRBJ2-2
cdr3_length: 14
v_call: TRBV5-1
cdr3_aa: CASSWTSATGELFF
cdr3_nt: TGCGCCAGCAGCTGGACGTCCGCCACCGGGGAGCTGTTTTTT

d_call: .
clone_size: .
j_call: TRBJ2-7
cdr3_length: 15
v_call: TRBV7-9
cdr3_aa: CASSLSEGQTYEQYF
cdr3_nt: TGTGCCAGCAGCTTGTCGGAGGGACAGACCTACGAGCAGTACTTC